This TCR beta chain comes out of a study of chemoradiotherapy in HPV16-positive cancers (dated by TCRdb to between 2020 and 2023). As for the study more broadly: Using functional T-cell assays on cells from two HPV16-positive patients, the researchers defined candidate HPV-specific T-cell clones and common TCR motifs. The study asked whether T-cell immunity to the HPV oncoproteins E6 and E7 changes during chemoradiotherapy and whether this immunity affects survival. Next, the candidate HPV-specific TCRs and motifs were followed in TCR repertoires from around 87 patients with HPV-related cancers.

Comment on this clone: What antigen it recognizes has not been identified. Base qualities were left out, and no much larger clone turns up one base away.

The V end loses 5 bases and the J end loses 5 bases, and a stretch of 15 bases separates them. CDR1 is given as MNHEY and CDR2 as SMNVEV, both from the germline V gene (reference sequence). From its cysteine to its phenylalanine, the CDR3 spans 15 amino acids. Of all the DNA, just the CDR3 is kept, 45 bases in frame from base 1. Results the study describes overall, beyond this receptor: Expansion of candidate HPV-specific clones and E7-related TCR motifs was observed in the tumor microenvironment during treatment, whereas no such expansion was observed for non-HPV-specific T cells. Improved recurrence-free survival in HPV16-positive patients was associated with expansion of HPV-responsive T cells during chemoradiotherapy. Only a couple of HPV16-positive patients were used to derive the functional definition of HPV-specific T cells, and the survival association was reported for HPV16-positive patients.

The library was built by means of the immunoSEQ multiplex PCR assay. In TCRdb, the immuneACCESS table is reduced to in-frame sequences with V and J assigned. These tables do not hold every clone; where another copy was compared, an unresolved V gene accounts for under half, and the others remain unexplained. For this sample there are around 29,000 clones; about nine tenths appear just once. The top ten clones comprise approximately 22% of the sample. Repertoires were sampled repeatedly over the course of chemoradiotherapy so that clonal expansion in the tumor microenvironment could be followed. Here the chain combines TRBV27 and TRBJ2-2, with TRBD2 tentatively as D gene (6 bases match). The sample here was blood, taken from a patient who underwent chemoradiotherapy. This TCR came from a human donor with HPV-associated anogenital cancer. The CDR3 sequence is CASSARDWPTGELFF. In nucleotides, the sequence is TGTGCCAGCAGTGCCCGGGACTGGCCTACCGGGGAGCTGTTTTTT.